The 15 T cell receptor beta chains presented below share a single source sample, sequenced in a study of blood T cell repertoires in COVID-19. The protocol was immunoSEQ multiplex PCR, while the TCRdb copy is restricted to in-frame clones and leaves out a portion. The data show tens of thousands of clones, with around 86% seen just once and around 5.3% held by the top ten. Sequencing was carried out using peripheral blood. These receptor sequences come from a woman of 80 years or more with acute or convalescent COVID-19.

This clone has only one observation. This chain links TRBV9 with TRBJ1-1; D is unclear. V was trimmed by 3 bases and J by 1 base, leaving 7 bases between them. The germline V gene has CDR1 SGDLS and CDR2 YYNGEE. The CDR3 is 13 amino acids. The CDR3 nucleotides read TGTGCCAGCAGCGGGCGGGGGAACACTGAAGCTTTCTTT. As protein: CASSGRGNTEAFF. Supplemented by reference TRBV9 and TRBJ1-1, the full variable domain reads DSGVTQTPKHLITATGQRVTLRCSPRSGDLSVYWYQQSLDQGLQFLIQYYNGEERAKGNILERFSAQQFPDLHSELNLSSLELGDSALYFCASSGRGNTEAFFGQGTRLTVV.

V usage is TRBV27 and J usage is TRBJ2-7, with 9 bases identical to TRBD2. The CDR3 is made up of 14 amino acids. The V and J ends lost 7 bases and 5 bases, in that order; junction bases with no gene match: 9. Per germline, CDR1 MNHEY and CDR2 SMNVEV (reference sequence). The CDR3 region is CASMWTSVSNEQYF. In nucleotides, the CDR3 is TGTGCCAGCATGTGGACTAGCGTTTCCAACGAGCAGTACTTC.

V and J are TRBV15 and TRBJ2-5; D not certain. Trimming stripped 1 base from V and 3 bases from J, with 9 bases between. This CDR3 region has 14 residues. Germline-derived CDR1 and CDR2 are LNHNV and YYDKDF (reference sequence). CDR3 sequence (DNA): TGTGCCACCAGCAGAGTAGGAGCAAAAGAGACCCAGTACTTC. Protein product: CATSRVGAKETQYF.

V gene TRBV24-1 combines with J gene TRBJ2-3; 12 nucleotides agree with TRBD2. Unmatched junction bases numbered 3, after V lost 2 bases and J lost 4 bases. The CDR3 has 16 residues. Germline assignment: CDR1 KGHDR and CDR2 SFDVKD. CDR3 in amino acids: CATSDSSGGASDTQYF. CDR3 sequence (DNA): TGTGCCACCAGTGATTCTAGCGGGGGGGCCTCAGATACGCAGTATTTT.

This clone is a singleton in its sample. This rearrangement joins TRBV7-2 to TRBJ2-5, with D tentatively TRBD1 (5 bases). The V and J ends lost 3 bases and 4 bases respectively, with 12 bases between them. The CDR3 is 14 amino acids. Germline assignment: CDR1 SGHTA and CDR2 FQGNSA. CDR3 nucleotides: TGTGCCAGCAGCTTTAGCTCAGGGCCAGAGACCCAGTACTTC. It specifies CASSFSSGPETQYF.

As regards this clone: One end of the junction does not line up with germline, which may come from a read error. The chain combines TRBV7-3 with TRBJ2-1; D may be TRBD2 (6 bases). The CDR3 has 11 amino acids. Germline CDR1 and CDR2: SGHTA and FQGTGA. CDR3 loop: CASSDEDQRVF. The DNA for the CDR3 is TGTGCCAGCAGCGACGAGGACCAGCGGGTCTTC.

This rearrangement joins TRBV5-5 to TRBJ1-2, with D maybe TRBD1 (5 bases). Germline V CDR1 and CDR2: SGHKS, YYEKEE (reference sequence). CDR3 length: 13 amino acids. Trimming took off 7 bases at V and 0 bases at J, with 10 bases between the two ends. CDR3 DNA sequence: TGTGCCAGCCACCCGGGGGCTAACTATGGCTACACCTTC. It specifies CASHPGANYGYTF. The complete variable domain, with remaining parts taken from reference TRBV5-5 and TRBJ1-2, reads DAGVTQSPTHLIKTRGQQVTLRCSPISGHKSVSWYQQVLGQGPQFIFQYYEKEERGRGNFPDRFSARQFPNYSSELNVNALLLGDSALYLCASHPGANYGYTFGSGTRLTVV.

The chain has TRBV19 and TRBJ2-7; 8 bases are shared with TRBD2. There are 14 residues in the CDR3. The germline CDR1 and CDR2 sequences are LNHDA and SQIVND (reference sequence). Trimming took 6 bases from V and 4 from J; bases not matched to a gene: 8. The chain's CDR3 is CASSDRGGWYEQYF. Here the CDR3 DNA reads TGTGCCAGTAGCGATCGGGGGGGTTGGTACGAGCAGTACTTC.

V is TRBV19 and J is TRBJ1-4; TRBD1 matches 11 bases. Germline assignment: CDR1 LNHDA and CDR2 SQIVND (reference sequence). CDR3 size: 15 residues. After removal of 5 bases from V and 7 bases from J, the junction contained 6 bases not matched to a gene. As DNA, the CDR3 is TGTGCCAGTAGTCCAAGGACAGGGGGCGTTGAAAAACTGTTTTTT. Protein: CASSPRTGGVEKLFF.

The V gene is TRBV6-5, the J gene TRBJ1-1; D gene unclear. V was pared by 5 bases and J by 3 bases, with 13 bases between. The CDR3 has 14 residues. Per the germline V gene, CDR1 is MNHEY and CDR2 is SVGAGI. The CDR3 bases are TGTGCCAGCAGTCACGGCCGTCGGGACACTGAAGCTTTCTTT. It translates to CASSHGRRDTEAFF.

The chain carries TRBV3-1 (or the pseudogene TRBV3-2) and TRBJ2-3; TRBD1 aligns across 7 bases. The CDR3 has 15 residues. Germline V gene data show CDR1 as LGHDT and CDR2 as YNNKEL (reference sequence). V was pared by 4 bases and J by 5 bases, with 9 bases of the junction left unmatched. CDR3 loop: CASSRDLTGIDTQYF. The CDR3 DNA follows: TGTGCCAGCAGCCGTGACTTGACAGGGATAGATACGCAGTATTTT.

The chain joins TRBV4-1 to TRBJ2-3; TRBD2 matches 8 bases. Germline assignment: CDR1 MGHRA and CDR2 YSYEKL. This CDR3 contains 16 residues. Germline trimming cut 4 bases from V and 0 bases from J; bases unmatched to any gene: 6. Here the CDR3 reads CASSRDRGGSTDTQYF. CDR3 coding DNA: TGCGCCAGCAGCCGAGACCGGGGGGGAAGCACAGATACGCAGTATTTT.

V usage is TRBV5-1 and J usage is TRBJ1-5; the D is unclear. V dropped 0 bases and J dropped 0 bases, with 4 bases sitting between them. Germline-derived CDR1 and CDR2 are SGHRS and YFSETQ. The CDR3 runs to 14 residues. This CDR3 is CASSLGSSNQPQHF. CDR3 in DNA: TGCGCCAGCAGCTTGGGGAGTAGCAATCAGCCCCAGCATTTT.

The V and J genes are TRBV6-5 and TRBJ2-1; tentative D call: TRBD1 (5 bases). Trimming took 2 bases from V and 3 from J, leaving 5 bases between them. The CDR3 consists of 13 residues. The germline gives CDR1 MNHEY, CDR2 SVGAGI. The CDR3 region is CASSYDSYNEQFF. In nucleotides, the CDR3 is TGTGCCAGCAGTTACGACAGCTACAATGAGCAGTTCTTC.

V usage is TRBV7-2 and J usage is TRBJ1-2; possible D gene TRBD1, 6 bases. From germline, CDR1 is SGHTA and CDR2 FQGNSA. V was shortened by 4 bases and J by 4 bases, with 13 bases between the two germline ends. CDR3 length equals 14 residues. CDR3 region: CASSSNRVRYGYTF. CDR3 bases: TGTGCCAGCAGCTCGAACAGGGTTCGCTATGGCTACACCTTC.